The entry below describes one T cell receptor (beta chain). This clonotype was seen only a few times. The antigen this receptor binds is unknown. Nothing much larger sits one base from this clone, and base qualities are not available. The data belong to a study of T-cell memory formation after mild COVID-19 (dated by TCRdb to the early 2020s). The study in broad terms: Most TCR sequence clusters were specific to one of the two donors. In a couple of donors, T-cell clones that expanded and contracted after mild COVID-19 were tracked by sequencing TCRalpha and TCRbeta repertoires over time. The cohort comprised two young, previously healthy adult volunteers, one female and one male. Overall study results and their limits: Some responding clones were detected in pre-infection memory, suggesting pre-existing cross-reactive memory T cells joined the SARS-CoV-2 response. SARS-CoV-2 specificity of the second-wave clones peaking on day 37 was not confirmed. Contracting CD4+ clones were located mainly in the CM and EM memory subsets, whereas CD8+ clones were found to be enriched in EMRA. Only a couple of mild cases were covered in the study, and larger cohorts including severe cases with pre-infection samples were considered necessary. Clones that contracted from day 15 to 85 showed balanced CD4/CD8 phenotypes, whereas a second wave of clones that expanded from day 15 to 37 leaned towards CD4+.

TCRdb records Illumina NovaSeq 6000 as the sequencer. TCRalpha and TCRbeta cDNA libraries were built by 5'RACE with constant-segment primers, adding sample barcodes and unique molecular identifiers. RNA was extracted from every sample with Trizol reagent. Libraries were amplified in two PCR steps, with a second sample barcode and Illumina TruSeq adapters added in the second step. Libraries were sequenced on an Illumina NovaSeq with 2 x 150 bp paired-end reads. The paper's data handling went like this. Reads were demultiplexed and collapsed into UMI-guided consensus sequences with migec v1.2.7. Using mixcr v2.1.11, UMI consensuses were aligned to TRA and TRB V and J templates and then assembled into clonotypes. Clonotypes were classified as expanded or contracted when called significant by both edgeR and NoisET, with noise models trained on biological replicates. For edgeR calls, a false discovery rate-adjusted p below 0.01 and a log2 fold-change threshold of 1 were applied. As an exploratory analysis of dynamics, PCA with hierarchical clustering was applied to max-normalized trajectories of the 1000 most abundant clonotypes. Separately sequenced CD4+ and CD8+ repertoires were used to assign a CD4 or CD8 phenotype to each responding clone. TCRdb trimmed the raw reads at Q25, called clones with MiXCR and kept productive beta chains. Under each unique CDR3 protein, matching rows form one entry showing the most common genes and DNA. TCRdb's processing, not the authors', yielded these V and J calls. The sample table lists 250,000 to 400,000 distinct CDR3 sequences, 13% to 15% of them with a count of one. The biggest ten clones account for roughly a fifth of the sample.

Ficoll-Paque density gradient centrifugation was used to isolate PBMCs. Looking up the germline V gene (reference sequence) yields CDR1 MNHNY and CDR2 SVGAGI. V is shortened by 6 bases, J by 1 base, and the region joining them spans 13 bases. The CDR3 has 14 amino acids, counting the end cysteine and phenylalanine. Only the CDR3 DNA stays, 42 bases, in frame from base 1. The sample was PBMCs or a T cell subset sorted from them (not recorded which). The chain was built from TRBV6-6 and TRBJ2-7; the D region is possibly TRBD1 or TRBD2, each matching across 5 bases. This TCR was sampled from a man aged 18 to 30 who had mild COVID-19 (a few samples of this study predate the infection). The sample titles of this study are shuffled in the database, so cell type and time point are left out; the donor was told from shared clones. The DNA reads as follows: TGTGCCAGCAGACCCCGCGAGGGGTCCTACGAGCAGTACTTC. This yields the protein CASRPREGSYEQYF.